Listed below are T cell receptor beta chains from one sample, sequenced in a study of STAT3 mutations in large granular lymphocyte leukemia. The repertoire was sequenced with immunoSEQ multiplex PCR; TCRdb's copy has only in-frame clones and lacks some. Of some 27,000 clones detected, 70% to 80% appear once; the ten largest clones hold approximately 28%. Sequences were obtained from peripheral blood mononuclear cells. All receptors come from a woman between 45 and 60 years old with T-cell large granular lymphocyte leukemia. Some clones in this sample may be carry-over from other donors' samples. Each CDR3 is given with its conserved first and last residue. D genes are given only for firm matches. Expanded clones are given a class, and other clones once, few, many or no size at all.

j_gene: TRBJ2-7; v_gene: TRBV18; abundance: .; d_gene: TRBD2; CDR3nt: TGTGCCAGCTCACCAAGACTAGCGAACTACGAGCAGTACTTC; CDR3aa: CASSPRLANYEQYF
j_gene: TRBJ2-5; v_gene: TRBV11-1; abundance: few; d_gene: .; CDR3nt: TGTGCCAGCAGCCTGGACAGCCCGCAAGAGACCCAGTACTTC; CDR3aa: CASSLDSPQETQYF
j_gene: TRBJ2-7; v_gene: TRBV5-4; abundance: few; d_gene: .; CDR3nt: TGTGCCAGCAGCTTAGGTGTAGGGGCGTCGCAGTACTTC; CDR3aa: CASSLGVGASQYF
j_gene: TRBJ2-3; v_gene: TRBV5-1; abundance: few; d_gene: .; CDR3nt: TGCGCCAGCAGCTTGGGACGCACAGATACGCAGTATTTT; CDR3aa: CASSLGRTDTQYF
j_gene: TRBJ1-5; v_gene: TRBV30; abundance: few; d_gene: TRBD1; CDR3nt: TGTGCCTGGAGTGTACAGGGGCAGCCCCAGCATTTT; CDR3aa: CAWSVQGQPQHF
j_gene: TRBJ1-5; v_gene: TRBV28; abundance: .; d_gene: TRBD1; CDR3nt: TGTGCCAGCACCCACTCTACAGGGGGCAATCAGCCCCAGCATTTT; CDR3aa: CASTHSTGGNQPQHF
j_gene: TRBJ2-7; v_gene: TRBV30; abundance: .; d_gene: .; CDR3nt: TGTGCCTGGAGTCTTGGGTCTAACCCCATCTACGAGCAGTACTTC; CDR3aa: CAWSLGSNPIYEQYF
j_gene: TRBJ2-7; v_gene: TRBV5-5; abundance: .; d_gene: .; CDR3nt: TGTGCCAGCAGCTTATCGGACGGAACCTACGAGCAGTACTTC; CDR3aa: CASSLSDGTYEQYF
j_gene: TRBJ2-3; v_gene: TRBV23-1; abundance: .; d_gene: TRBD1; CDR3nt: TGCGCCAGCAGTTCACAGGGGGCAACAGATACGCAGTATTTT; CDR3aa: CASSSQGATDTQYF
j_gene: TRBJ1-4; v_gene: TRBV5-8; abundance: .; d_gene: TRBD1; CDR3nt: TGTGCCAGCAGCCACGGACAGGCCCGGACTCGTGAAAAACTGTTTTTT; CDR3aa: CASSHGQARTREKLFF
j_gene: TRBJ1-2; v_gene: TRBV5-1; abundance: .; d_gene: .; CDR3nt: TGCGCCAGCAGCCTTAGGGACTACACCTTC; CDR3aa: CASSLRDYTF
j_gene: TRBJ1-1; v_gene: TRBV29-1; abundance: .; d_gene: TRBD1; CDR3nt: TGCAGCGTTAACAGGGGGCTGTGGACTGAAGCTTTCTTT; CDR3aa: CSVNRGLWTEAFF
j_gene: TRBJ1-5; v_gene: TRBV28; abundance: .; d_gene: .; CDR3nt: TGTGCCAGCAGTCAGCCCCAGCATTTT; CDR3aa: CASSQPQHF
j_gene: TRBJ2-7; v_gene: TRBV20-1; abundance: .; d_gene: .; CDR3nt: TGCAGTGCTAGCCGGGAGCACGAGCAGTACTTC; CDR3aa: CSASREHEQYF
j_gene: TRBJ1-2; v_gene: TRBV2; abundance: .; d_gene: TRBD1; CDR3nt: TGTGCCAGCAGAGGTTCCGGGACAGCCTATGGCTACACCTTC; CDR3aa: CASRGSGTAYGYTF
j_gene: TRBJ2-2; v_gene: TRBV7-9; abundance: .; d_gene: .; CDR3nt: TGTGCCAGCAGCCCTCAGGGGACCGGGGAGCTGTTTTTT; CDR3aa: CASSPQGTGELFF
j_gene: TRBJ1-4; v_gene: TRBV7-9; abundance: .; d_gene: TRBD1; CDR3nt: TGTGCCAGCAGCTTAGCAGGGACAGGGAATGAAAAACTGTTTTTT; CDR3aa: CASSLAGTGNEKLFF
j_gene: TRBJ1-1; v_gene: TRBV5-1; abundance: .; d_gene: .; CDR3nt: TGCGCCAGCAGTCTCGAGGGGGGTGGCACTGAAGCTTTCTTT; CDR3aa: CASSLEGGGTEAFF
j_gene: TRBJ1-2; v_gene: TRBV4-3; abundance: once; d_gene: .; CDR3nt: TGCGCCAGCAGCCTACTGACAGCTGACTATGGCTACACCTTC; CDR3aa: CASSLLTADYGYTF
j_gene: TRBJ1-3; v_gene: TRBV6-6; abundance: once; d_gene: .; CDR3nt: TGTGCCAGCACCGCAGACAGGTCTGGAAACACCATATATTTT; CDR3aa: CASTADRSGNTIYF
j_gene: TRBJ1-1; v_gene: TRBV11-2; abundance: .; d_gene: .; CDR3nt: TGTGCCAGCAGCTCCCGTTGGGCCACCGGGGACGAAGCTTTCTTT; CDR3aa: CASSSRWATGDEAFF
j_gene: TRBJ1-1; v_gene: TRBV18; abundance: .; d_gene: .; CDR3nt: TGTGCCAGCTCCATTTCATTGGGTGAAGCTTTCTTT; CDR3aa: CASSISLGEAFF
j_gene: TRBJ2-7; v_gene: TRBV30; abundance: .; d_gene: .; CDR3nt: TGTGCCTGGAGTTCGGGTAATTACTACGAGCAGTACTTC; CDR3aa: CAWSSGNYYEQYF
j_gene: TRBJ1-1; v_gene: TRBV6-5; abundance: .; d_gene: .; CDR3nt: TGTGCCAGCAGTTACTCGGTGGAGTTGAACACTGAAGCTTTCTTT; CDR3aa: CASSYSVELNTEAFF
j_gene: TRBJ2-7; v_gene: TRBV5-1; abundance: .; d_gene: .; CDR3nt: TGCGCCAGCAGTCCCCCAGGGGGGGGCCGCTCCTACGAGCAGTACTTC; CDR3aa: CASSPPGGGRSYEQYF
j_gene: TRBJ1-4; v_gene: TRBV18; abundance: few; d_gene: .; CDR3nt: TGTGCCAGCTCACCGAACTTAGACAAGACGGGACATCGGTTTTTT; CDR3aa: CASSPNLDKTGHRFF
j_gene: TRBJ1-5; v_gene: TRBV19; abundance: .; d_gene: .; CDR3nt: TGTGCCAGTAGTCCGACCCCTGGGCCCCTAACGGTAAAGCCCCAGCATTTT; CDR3aa: CASSPTPGPLTVKPQHF
j_gene: TRBJ2-5; v_gene: TRBV18; abundance: .; d_gene: .; CDR3nt: TGTGCCAGCTCACCCAACGAAGAGACCCAGTACTTC; CDR3aa: CASSPNEETQYF
j_gene: TRBJ1-5; v_gene: TRBV7-2; abundance: .; d_gene: .; CDR3nt: TGTGCCAGCAGCTTGAGGGGGGATCAGCCCCAGCATTTT; CDR3aa: CASSLRGDQPQHF
j_gene: TRBJ2-2; v_gene: TRBV10-3; abundance: .; d_gene: .; CDR3nt: TGTGCCATCAGTGAAGGATTTTTCGGGGAGCTGTTTTTT; CDR3aa: CAISEGFFGELFF
j_gene: TRBJ1-2; v_gene: TRBV29-1; abundance: few; d_gene: .; CDR3nt: TGCAGCGTTGATAGGGTGCAGGGCCCTAACTATGGCTACACCTTC; CDR3aa: CSVDRVQGPNYGYTF
j_gene: TRBJ1-3; v_gene: TRBV6-6; abundance: .; d_gene: .; CDR3nt: TGTGCCAGCAGTTCCCTGACAGGTTTCTCTGGAAACACCATATATTTT; CDR3aa: CASSSLTGFSGNTIYF
j_gene: TRBJ2-1; v_gene: TRBV30; abundance: .; d_gene: .; CDR3nt: TGTGCCTGGACAAGGGGTAATGGCAATGAGCAGTTCTTC; CDR3aa: CAWTRGNGNEQFF
j_gene: TRBJ2-7; v_gene: TRBV27; abundance: few; d_gene: .; CDR3nt: TGTGCCAGCAGTTTATACTATCGGACGACGGACGAGCAGTACTTC; CDR3aa: CASSLYYRTTDEQYF
j_gene: TRBJ2-7; v_gene: TRBV28; abundance: .; d_gene: .; CDR3nt: TGTGCCAGCAACTACCGACTGCTGCATTCCTACGAGCAGTACTTC; CDR3aa: CASNYRLLHSYEQYF
j_gene: TRBJ2-7; v_gene: TRBV4-1; abundance: .; d_gene: .; CDR3nt: TGCGCCAGCAGCCAAGATATGGGGACCCTCTACGAGCAGTACTTC; CDR3aa: CASSQDMGTLYEQYF
j_gene: TRBJ1-2; v_gene: TRBV13; abundance: once; d_gene: TRBD1; CDR3nt: TGTGCCAGCAGCGTAGGACAGGGGGGATCTAACTATGGCTACACCTTC; CDR3aa: CASSVGQGGSNYGYTF
j_gene: TRBJ2-5; v_gene: TRBV7-9; abundance: .; d_gene: TRBD2; CDR3nt: TGTGCCAGCGTGACTAGCGTACAAGAGACCCAGTACTTC; CDR3aa: CASVTSVQETQYF
j_gene: TRBJ2-7; v_gene: TRBV7-2; abundance: .; d_gene: TRBD1; CDR3nt: TGTGCCAGCAGCCTGATGGACAGGAGTGGTCAGTACTTC; CDR3aa: CASSLMDRSGQYF
j_gene: TRBJ1-2; v_gene: TRBV25-1; abundance: .; d_gene: .; CDR3nt: TGTGCCAGCAGTGAAAGTAGGGCCCGGGCCTATGGCTACACCTTC; CDR3aa: CASSESRARAYGYTF
j_gene: TRBJ1-4; v_gene: TRBV10-3; abundance: .; d_gene: .; CDR3nt: TGTGCCATCAGCCCTTACCAATTACAGGGTTTCAATGAAAAACTGTTTTTT; CDR3aa: CAISPYQLQGFNEKLFF
j_gene: TRBJ2-5; v_gene: TRBV4-1; abundance: .; d_gene: .; CDR3nt: TGCGCCAGCAGCCTCCTACTGGACCCCCAAGAGACCCAGTACTTC; CDR3aa: CASSLLLDPQETQYF
j_gene: TRBJ2-7; v_gene: TRBV5-5; abundance: .; d_gene: TRBD2; CDR3nt: TGTGCCAGCAGCTTGGACCGACTAGCGGGAACTTACGAGCAGTACTTC; CDR3aa: CASSLDRLAGTYEQYF
j_gene: TRBJ2-5; v_gene: TRBV18; abundance: .; d_gene: .; CDR3nt: TGTGCCAGCTCACCGACAGGATTCCAAGAGACCCAGTACTTC; CDR3aa: CASSPTGFQETQYF
j_gene: TRBJ2-2; v_gene: TRBV5-1; abundance: .; d_gene: .; CDR3nt: TGCGCCAGCAGCAAGCAACGGGGGAAGGTAGCCCGGGAGCTGTTTTTT; CDR3aa: CASSKQRGKVARELFF
j_gene: TRBJ2-5; v_gene: TRBV5-1; abundance: .; d_gene: .; CDR3nt: TGCGCCTCAAGCTTAGAAGGCAGAGGGGAGACCCAGTACTTC; CDR3aa: CASSLEGRGETQYF